This note documents a single TCR beta chain sequence. This record comes from a study of blood T cell repertoires in COVID-19. Study-wide context: Some COVID-19 samples were acute and others convalescent; all came from the United States, Italy and Spain. T cells, B-cell-depleted T cells, or PBMCs supplied cDNA or gDNA.

Original data processing: Reference gene primer amplification yielded estimated nucleated cell counts. Some clones are missing from TCRdb's copy, which holds only in-frame ones; the method was immunoSEQ multiplex PCR. V, J and clone size were drawn from that table, and D and trimming were deduced from the DNA. The sample yields over 600,000 clones, around 89% seen once. The CDR3 contains 13 residues. Trimming took 5 bases from V and 7 from J, leaving 12 bases between them. Germline V gives CDR1 MNHEY, CDR2 SMNVEV (reference sequence). This chain connects TRBV27 to TRBJ2-1; D not resolved. The TCR was taken from a woman aged 18 to 35 with acute or convalescent COVID-19. The sample consisted of peripheral blood. The CDR3 sequence: CASSLIGENEQFF. The CDR3 DNA reads as TGTGCCAGCAGTCTCATTGGAGAGAATGAGCAGTTCTTC.